These 18 T cell receptor beta chains share one sample of origin, sequenced in a study of OX40 agonist ivuxolimab in advanced cancers. To prepare the library, the immunoSEQ multiplex PCR assay was applied. TCRdb stores this immuneACCESS table with in-frame sequences only. Part of the clones is absent; in the studies checked, under half of the shortfall reflects unresolved V genes, and no reason is known for the rest. In all, the sample holds 30,000 to 45,000 clones, and around 86% of those were seen once. The ten largest clones capture 2% to 3% of the sample. The source material was CD4+ or CD8+ T cells sorted from blood, sampled in a trial of the OX40 agonist ivuxolimab. The receptors were sampled from an adult with an advanced solid tumor such as melanoma, head and neck, liver or kidney cancer.

The V gene is TRBV9, the J gene TRBJ1-6; 7 bases line up with TRBD1. J was trimmed by 11 bases and V by 3 bases; bases with no gene match: 14. Germline V gene lookup returns CDR1 SGDLS and CDR2 YYNGEE. The length of the CDR3 is 16 residues. This CDR3 is CASSESLTGKRTPLHF. CDR3 bases: TGTGCCAGCAGCGAATCTTTGACAGGGAAAAGGACACCCCTCCACTTT.

This clone was recorded once. V usage is TRBV6-5 and J usage is TRBJ1-1; the match to TRBD1 covers 9 bases. Looked up from germline, CDR1 is MNHEY and CDR2 is SVGAGI. V lost 5 bases to trimming and J lost 11 bases; unmatched junction nucleotides: 9. This CDR3 region has 13 residues. CDR3: CASSEAGTGLAFF. The DNA of the CDR3 is TGTGCCAGCAGTGAAGCGGGGACAGGGCTCGCTTTCTTT.

The J gene is TRBJ2-7, the V gene TRBV7-9; D is ambiguous. CDR1 is SEHNR and CDR2 is FQNEAQ in the germline V gene (reference sequence). Between the trimmed V and J ends, which lost 1 base and 5 bases, there was a span of 9 bases. This CDR3 is built from 13 residues. The CDR3 sequence: CASSLVSVDEQYF. DNA for the CDR3: TGTGCCAGCAGCTTAGTCTCAGTCGACGAGCAGTACTTC.

This clone was counted between two and nine times. The rearrangement joins TRBV9 to TRBJ1-1; D is undetermined. The V end lost 0 bases, the J end lost 1 base, and 10 bases lay between the germline ends. Germline values: CDR1 SGDLS, CDR2 YYNGEE. The CDR3 is 15 residues long. This chain's CDR3 is CASSVEPVRNTEAFF. CDR3 DNA: TGTGCCAGCAGCGTAGAACCAGTTAGGAACACTGAAGCTTTCTTT.

CDR3 in amino acids: CASSLSYTNEQFF. DNA for the CDR3: TGTGCCAGCAGCTTATCCTACACCAATGAGCAGTTCTTC. V is TRBV7-9 and J is TRBJ2-1; no clear D gene. The germline V and J ends were trimmed by 2 bases and 6 bases, with 8 bases remaining between them. Germline lookup yields CDR1 SEHNR and CDR2 FQNEAQ (reference sequence). The CDR3 has 13 amino acids.

This chain joins TRBV30 and TRBJ1-4, with 7 bases lining up with TRBD1. V lost 2 bases, J lost 4 bases, and 7 bases stayed unmatched. In germline, CDR1 is GTSNPN, CDR2 SVGIG (reference sequence). CDR3 size: 15 residues. CDR3 amino acids: CAWSNGDRHNEKLFF. As DNA, the CDR3 is TGTGCCTGGAGTAACGGGGACAGACATAATGAAAAACTGTTTTTT.

J is TRBJ1-5 and V is TRBV6-6; the D is unclear. V lost 4 bases and J lost 6, with 4 bases in between. Germline V gene sequence: CDR1 MNHNY, CDR2 SVGAGI (reference sequence). This CDR3 spans 11 amino acids. CDR3 bases: TGTGCCAGCAGTTCATCTCAGCCCCAGCATTTT. Its translation is CASSSSQPQHF.

The chain has TRBV5-4 and TRBJ1-5, with D perhaps matching TRBD1 (5 bases). Per the germline V gene, CDR1 is SGHNT and CDR2 is YYREEE (reference sequence). CDR3 size: 15 residues. Trimming stripped 4 bases from V and 7 bases from J, with 18 bases between. In DNA, the CDR3 is TGTGCCAGCAGCCAAGAGGCAGGGCAGCGACAGCCCCAGCATTTT. Amino acid sequence: CASSQEAGQRQPQHF.

The J gene is TRBJ1-4, the V gene TRBV6-5; possibly TRBD1 for D (5 bases). Germline loops: CDR1 MNHEY, CDR2 SVGAGI. The CDR3 consists of 15 residues. Deletions cut 5 bases from V and 7 bases from J, with 17 bases between. The CDR3 spells CASSAEGQGGEKLFF. CDR3 bases: TGTGCCAGCAGTGCCGAGGGTCAGGGAGGTGAAAAACTGTTTTTT.

The chain employs TRBV6-1 and TRBJ1-2, with TRBD1 identical over 8 bases. Trimming took 6 bases from V and 2 from J; bases not matched to a gene: 2. The CDR3 runs 13 residues. Germline CDR1 reads MNHNS; CDR2 reads SASEGT. The CDR3 DNA reads TGTGCCAGCAGGGACAGGGCGAACTATGGCTACACCTTC. It specifies CASRDRANYGYTF.

This chain uses TRBV7-9 with TRBJ1-1, with D tentatively TRBD1 (5 bases). The CDR3 is 13 amino acids. Trimming cost V 2 bases and J 7 bases, with 11 bases left between them. CDR1 and CDR2 from the germline V gene are SEHNR and FQNEAQ (reference sequence). CDR3 in amino acids: CASSLPPTGEAFF. As DNA, the CDR3 is TGTGCCAGCAGCTTACCCCCTACAGGTGAAGCTTTCTTT.

This chain connects TRBV7-2 to TRBJ1-2; 12 bases are shared with TRBD1. Germline lookup yields CDR1 SGHTA and CDR2 FQGNSA. This CDR3 has 14 amino acids. J was trimmed by 8 bases and V by 7 bases; bases with no gene match: 8. The CDR3 DNA reads as TGTGCCAGCACCCAATGGGACAGGGGGCAAGGCTACACCTTC. It encodes CASTQWDRGQGYTF.

The chain uses TRBV7-3 and TRBJ2-2; TRBD2 agrees at 9 bases. After removal of 2 bases from V and 3 bases from J, the junction contained 7 bases not matched to a gene. The length of the CDR3 is 17 residues. The germline gives CDR1 SGHTA, CDR2 FQGTGA. CDR3 nucleotides: TGTGCCAGCAGCTTATCCGGGACTAGCTCTGACACCGGGGAGCTGTTTTTT. Translated: CASSLSGTSSDTGELFF.

The V and J genes are TRBV7-8 and TRBJ1-5; tentatively, D is TRBD1 (5 bases). The CDR3 loop spans 17 amino acids. Trimming shortened V by 5 bases and J by 0 bases, and 17 bases separated the two germline ends. Germline V gene sequence: CDR1 SGHVS, CDR2 FQNEAQ. The CDR3 coding sequence is TGTGCCAGCAGCCCTCCTCGTGAGGGGACTAGCAATCAGCCCCAGCATTTT. It is translated as CASSPPREGTSNQPQHF. The full variable domain, rest sourced from reference TRBV7-8 and TRBJ1-5, is GAGVSQSPRYKVAKRGQDVALRCDPISGHVSLFWYQQALGQGPEFLTYFQNEAQLDKSGLPSDRFFAERPEGSVSTLKIQRTQQEDSAVYLCASSPPREGTSNQPQHFGDGTRLSIL.

V is TRBV29-1 and J is TRBJ2-7, with D possibly TRBD1 on 6 matching bases. Germline V CDR1 and CDR2: SQVTM, ANQGSEA. CDR3 length: 12 residues. V lost 5 bases and J 5 bases, leaving 13 bases between the germline ends. The DNA for the CDR3 is TGCAGCGTTTCACAGGGAAGCCACGAGCAGTACTTC. As protein: CSVSQGSHEQYF.

V usage is TRBV10-2 and J usage is TRBJ2-3, with TRBD2 matching 8 bases. This CDR3 contains 17 residues. V lost 0 bases and J lost 8; bases outside the gene matches: 13. The germline CDR1 and CDR2 sequences are WSHSY and SAAADI. In DNA form, the CDR3 reads TGCGCCAGCAGTGAGTCGCTAGCGGGCTCTCTGGCAGGTACGCAGTATTTT. Translated: CASSESLAGSLAGTQYF.

This CDR3 is CASSFRFYGYTF. CDR3 DNA: TGTGCCAGCAGCTTTAGGTTCTATGGCTACACCTTC. This chain links TRBV7-2 with TRBJ1-2; no reliable D call. V gave up 3 bases and J gave up 4 bases, with 6 bases separating them. Germline V gene data show CDR1 as SGHTA and CDR2 as FQGNSA. The CDR3 covers 12 residues.

The chain links TRBV5-4 to TRBJ2-5, with 13 bases aligning to TRBD2. This CDR3 contains 16 residues. V lost 3 bases to trimming and J lost 1 base; unmatched junction nucleotides: 3. CDR1 and CDR2 from the germline V gene are SGHNT and YYREEE (reference sequence). This chain's CDR3 is CASSSRLAGGQETQYF. Here the CDR3 DNA reads TGTGCCAGCAGCTCCCGACTAGCGGGGGGCCAAGAGACCCAGTACTTC.